This entry is about one T cell receptor beta chain. Its cognate antigen is unknown. Germline V gives CDR1 MDHEN, CDR2 SYDVKM. CDR3 size: 15 residues. The ends were cut back, 6 bases at V and 2 bases at J, with 14 bases in the middle. Produced via immunoSEQ multiplex PCR; TCRdb's table is partial and in-frame only. The sample consists of approximately 140,000 clones, roughly nine tenths of them appearing once. The sample is drawn from a study of T cell responses to AZD1222 COVID-19 vaccine. Study-level results: Epitopes outside B.1.351 and B.1.1.7 mutated regions reportedly drew nearly half of spike TCRs.

The sequence derives from an adult who received the AZD1222 COVID-19 vaccine. The rearrangement uses TRBV28 and TRBJ1-5; D gene unclear. The material sequenced was peripheral blood, taken 28 days after the second AZD1222 dose. As DNA, the CDR3 is TGTGCCAGCAGCATTCTGGGTGGGGGCAATCAGCCCCAGCATTTT. Protein: CASSILGGGNQPQHF.